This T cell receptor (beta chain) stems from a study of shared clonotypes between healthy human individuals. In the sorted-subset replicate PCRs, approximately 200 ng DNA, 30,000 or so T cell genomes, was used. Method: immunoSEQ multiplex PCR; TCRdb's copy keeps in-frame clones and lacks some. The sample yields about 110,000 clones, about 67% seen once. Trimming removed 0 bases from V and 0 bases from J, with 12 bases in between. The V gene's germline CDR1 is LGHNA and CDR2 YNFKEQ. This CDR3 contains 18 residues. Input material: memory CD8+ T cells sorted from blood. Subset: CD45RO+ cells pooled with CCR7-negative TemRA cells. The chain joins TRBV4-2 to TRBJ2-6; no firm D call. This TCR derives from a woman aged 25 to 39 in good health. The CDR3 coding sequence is TGTGCCAGCAGCCAAGATTTCTACTCAAGCTCTGGGGCCAACGTCCTGACTTTC. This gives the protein CASSQDFYSSSGANVLTF.